A single sample is the source of the 4 T cell receptor beta chains below, sequenced in a study of T cell responses to AZD1222 COVID-19 vaccine. Generated by immunoSEQ multiplex PCR, the TCRdb table keeps only in-frame clones and is missing some. The repertoire includes approximately 160,000 clones, 90% to 95% of them detected once, and more than 0.8% sits in the top ten. Specimen: peripheral blood, collected on day 0 of AZD1222 vaccination. The receptors were gathered from an adult in good health.

This clone was picked up a small number of times. The gene calls are TRBV12-3 or TRBV12-4 and TRBJ1-1; TRBD1 might be the D (6 bases). The CDR3 runs to 12 residues. V dropped 4 bases and J dropped 10 bases, with 13 bases sitting between them. DNA of the CDR3: TGTGCCAGCAGTTACGCGTCAGGGGTAGCTTTCTTT. Protein: CASSYASGVAFF.

The V gene is TRBV12-2, the J gene TRBJ1-2; whether TRBD1, the table's D call, matches the DNA was not checked. TRBV12-2 is a pseudogene locus. CDR3 length equals 15 residues. CDR3: CASRLKTVSLYGYTF. CDR3 coding DNA: TGTGCAAGTCGCCTCAAAACAGTTTCTCTCTATGGCTACACCTTC.

The rearrangement joins TRBV3-1 (or the pseudogene TRBV3-2) to TRBJ2-7; the match to TRBD2 covers 10 bases. The junction had 8 bases not matched to a gene; V was cut back by 1 base and J by 2 bases. From germline, CDR1 is LGHDT and CDR2 YNNKEL (reference sequence). CDR3 size: 17 residues. The CDR3 sequence: CASSQVSSGGPPYEQYF. CDR3 bases: TGTGCCAGCAGCCAAGTTTCTAGCGGGGGTCCCCCCTACGAGCAGTACTTC.

The chain combines TRBV6-5 with TRBJ2-2; 7 nucleotides agree with TRBD1. V lost 8 bases and J lost 3; bases outside the gene matches: 9. Germline V CDR1 and CDR2: MNHEY, SVGAGI. The CDR3 extends over 15 amino acids. For the CDR3, the DNA is TGTGCCAGCGGGAAAGACAGGGCAGACACCGGGGAGCTGTTTTTT. This translates into CASGKDRADTGELFF.